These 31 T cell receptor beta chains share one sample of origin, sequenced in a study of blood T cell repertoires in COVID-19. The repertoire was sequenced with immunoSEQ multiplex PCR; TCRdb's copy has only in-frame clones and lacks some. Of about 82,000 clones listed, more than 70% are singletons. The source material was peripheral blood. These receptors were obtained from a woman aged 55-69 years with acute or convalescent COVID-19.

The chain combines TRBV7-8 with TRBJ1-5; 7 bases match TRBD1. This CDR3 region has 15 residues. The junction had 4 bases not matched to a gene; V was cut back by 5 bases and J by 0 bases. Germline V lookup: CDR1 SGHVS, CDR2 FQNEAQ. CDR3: CASSQTGTSNQPQHF. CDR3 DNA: TGTGCCAGCAGCCAGACAGGGACTAGCAATCAGCCCCAGCATTTT.

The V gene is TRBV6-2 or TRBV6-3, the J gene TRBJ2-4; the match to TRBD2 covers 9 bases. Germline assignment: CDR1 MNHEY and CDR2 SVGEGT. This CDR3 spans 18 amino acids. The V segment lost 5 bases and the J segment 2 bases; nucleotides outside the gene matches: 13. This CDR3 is CASSPRGGRIGTKNIQYF. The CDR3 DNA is TGTGCCAGCAGTCCGCGGGGGGGAAGGATTGGAACCAAAAACATTCAGTACTTC.

This CDR3 is CASSPAGARNEKLFF. The CDR3 region has the DNA TGCGCCAGCAGCCCGGCGGGGGCGCGGAATGAAAAACTGTTTTTT. The chain uses TRBV4-3 and TRBJ1-4; tentative D call: TRBD1 (6 bases). The V end lost 4 bases, the J end lost 5 bases, and 14 bases lay between the germline ends. The CDR3 extends over 15 amino acids. Germline V lookup: CDR1 LGHNA, CDR2 YSLEER.

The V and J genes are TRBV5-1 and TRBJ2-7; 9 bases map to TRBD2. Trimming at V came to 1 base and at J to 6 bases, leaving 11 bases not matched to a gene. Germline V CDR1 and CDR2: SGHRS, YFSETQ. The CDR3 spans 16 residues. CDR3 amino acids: CASSLQAGGLASEQYF. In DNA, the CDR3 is TGCGCCAGCAGCTTGCAGGCGGGGGGGTTGGCCTCCGAGCAGTACTTC.

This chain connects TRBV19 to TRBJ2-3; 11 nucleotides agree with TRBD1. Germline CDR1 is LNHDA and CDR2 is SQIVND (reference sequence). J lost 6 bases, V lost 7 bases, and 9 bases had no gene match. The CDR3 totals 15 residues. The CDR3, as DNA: TGTGCCAGTACCCTGGGACAGGGGGTCATCGATACGCAGTATTTT. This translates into CASTLGQGVIDTQYF. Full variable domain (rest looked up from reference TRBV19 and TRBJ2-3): DGGITQSPKYLFRKEGQNVTLSCEQNLNHDAMYWYRQDPGQGLRLIYYSQIVNDFQKGDIAEGYSVSREKKESFPLTVTSAQKNPTAFYLCASTLGQGVIDTQYFGPGTRLTVL.

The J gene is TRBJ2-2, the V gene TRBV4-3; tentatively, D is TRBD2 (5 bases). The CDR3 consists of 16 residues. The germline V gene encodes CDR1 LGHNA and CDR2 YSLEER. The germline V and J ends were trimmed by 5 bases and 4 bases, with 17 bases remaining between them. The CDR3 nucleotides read TGCGCCAGCAGCTACTTAACGGGGTTGGGCACCGGGGAGCTGTTTTTT. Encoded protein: CASSYLTGLGTGELFF.

The CDR3 region has the DNA TGTGCCACCAGTGACGCGACTGAAGCTTTCTTT. Translated, it gives CATSDATEAFF. The V and J genes are TRBV24-1 and TRBJ1-1; no reliable D call. The CDR3 consists of 11 residues. Germline assignment: CDR1 KGHDR and CDR2 SFDVKD. The V and J ends lost 4 bases and 5 bases respectively, with 4 bases between them.

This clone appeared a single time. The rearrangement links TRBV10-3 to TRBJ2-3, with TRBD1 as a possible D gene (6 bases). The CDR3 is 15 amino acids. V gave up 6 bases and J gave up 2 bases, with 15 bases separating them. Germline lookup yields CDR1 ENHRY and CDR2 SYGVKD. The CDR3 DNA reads TGTGCCATCAGCAGCCCGGACAGAAACACAGATACGCAGTATTTT. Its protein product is CAISSPDRNTDTQYF.

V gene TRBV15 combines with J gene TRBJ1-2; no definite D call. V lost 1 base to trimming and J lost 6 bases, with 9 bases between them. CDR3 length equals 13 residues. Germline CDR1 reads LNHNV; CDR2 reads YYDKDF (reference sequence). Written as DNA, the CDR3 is TGTGCCACCAGCAGAGGGCCCTCCCATGGCTACACCTTC. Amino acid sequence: CATSRGPSHGYTF.

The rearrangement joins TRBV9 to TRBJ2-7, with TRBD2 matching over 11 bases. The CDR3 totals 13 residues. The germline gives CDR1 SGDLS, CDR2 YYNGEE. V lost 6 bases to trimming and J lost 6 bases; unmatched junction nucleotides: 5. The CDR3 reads CASTPSGGSEQYF. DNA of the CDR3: TGTGCCAGCACGCCTAGCGGGGGGAGCGAGCAGTACTTC.

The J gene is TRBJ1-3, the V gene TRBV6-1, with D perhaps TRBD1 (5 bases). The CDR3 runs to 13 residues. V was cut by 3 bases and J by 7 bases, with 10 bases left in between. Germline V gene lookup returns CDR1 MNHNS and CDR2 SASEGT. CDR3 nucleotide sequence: TGTGCCAGCAGTGAGGCAGGGTGGAACACCATATATTTT. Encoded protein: CASSEAGWNTIYF.

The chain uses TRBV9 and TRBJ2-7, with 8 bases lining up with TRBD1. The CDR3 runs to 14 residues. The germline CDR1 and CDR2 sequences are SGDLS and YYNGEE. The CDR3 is CAAVQTGEVEEQYF. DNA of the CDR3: TGTGCAGCAGTCCAGACAGGGGAGGTGGAAGAGCAGTACTTC.

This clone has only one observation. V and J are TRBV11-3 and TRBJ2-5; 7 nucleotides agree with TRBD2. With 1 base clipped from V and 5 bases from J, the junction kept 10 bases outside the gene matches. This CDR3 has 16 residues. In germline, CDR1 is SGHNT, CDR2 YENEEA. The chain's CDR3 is CASSLGFRQGGETQYF. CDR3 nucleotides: TGTGCCAGCAGCTTAGGCTTTCGGCAGGGAGGGGAGACCCAGTACTTC. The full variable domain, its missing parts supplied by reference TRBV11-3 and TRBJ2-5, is EAGVVQSPRYKIIEKKQPVAFWCNPISGHNTLYWYLQNLGQGPELLIRYENEEAVDDSQLPKDRFSAERLKGVDSTLKIQPAELGDSAVYLCASSLGFRQGGETQYFGPGTRLLVL.

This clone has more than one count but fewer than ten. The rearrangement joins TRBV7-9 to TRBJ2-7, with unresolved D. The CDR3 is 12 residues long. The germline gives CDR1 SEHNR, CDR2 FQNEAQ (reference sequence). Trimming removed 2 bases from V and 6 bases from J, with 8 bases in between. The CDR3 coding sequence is TGTGCCAGCAGCTTACAGGTCACCGAGCAGTACTTC. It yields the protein CASSLQVTEQYF.

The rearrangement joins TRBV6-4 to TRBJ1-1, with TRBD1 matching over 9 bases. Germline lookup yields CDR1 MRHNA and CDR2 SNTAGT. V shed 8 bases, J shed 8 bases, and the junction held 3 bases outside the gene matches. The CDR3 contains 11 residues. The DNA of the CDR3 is TGTGCCAGCGGGACAGGGACAGAAGCTTTCTTT. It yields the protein CASGTGTEAFF.

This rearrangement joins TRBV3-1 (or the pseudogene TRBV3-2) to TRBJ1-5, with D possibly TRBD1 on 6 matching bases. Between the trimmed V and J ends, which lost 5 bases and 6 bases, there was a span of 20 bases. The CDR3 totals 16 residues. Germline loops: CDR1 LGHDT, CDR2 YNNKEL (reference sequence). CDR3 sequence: CASSLGALGLGQPQHF. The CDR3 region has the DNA TGTGCCAGCAGCTTGGGGGCCCTAGGACTCGGTCAGCCCCAGCATTTT.

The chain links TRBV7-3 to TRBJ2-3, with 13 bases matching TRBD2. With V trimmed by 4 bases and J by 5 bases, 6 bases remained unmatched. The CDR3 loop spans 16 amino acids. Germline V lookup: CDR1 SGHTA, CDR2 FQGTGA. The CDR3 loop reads CASSSTSGGPIDTQYF. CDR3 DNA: TGTGCCAGCAGCTCGACTAGCGGGGGGCCTATAGATACGCAGTATTTT.

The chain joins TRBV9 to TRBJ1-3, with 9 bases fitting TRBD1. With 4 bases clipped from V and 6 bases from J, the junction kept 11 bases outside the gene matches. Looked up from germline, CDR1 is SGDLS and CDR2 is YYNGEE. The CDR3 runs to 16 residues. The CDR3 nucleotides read TGTGCCAGCAGCTTGGGACAGGGCGAAAGGGAAAACACCATATATTTT. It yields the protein CASSLGQGERENTIYF.

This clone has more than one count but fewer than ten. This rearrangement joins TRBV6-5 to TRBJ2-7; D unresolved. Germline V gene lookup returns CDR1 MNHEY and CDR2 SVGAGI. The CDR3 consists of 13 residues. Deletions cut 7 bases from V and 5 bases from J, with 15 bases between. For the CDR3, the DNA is TGTGCCAGCACCCTACCACCCCGGGACGAGCAGTACTTC. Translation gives CASTLPPRDEQYF.

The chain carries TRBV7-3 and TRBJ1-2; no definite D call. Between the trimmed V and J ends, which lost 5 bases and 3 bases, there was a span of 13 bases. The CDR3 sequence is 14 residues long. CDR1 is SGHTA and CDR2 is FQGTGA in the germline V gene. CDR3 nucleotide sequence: TGTGCCAGCAGCCCCGGAGGCCCCCACTATGGCTACACCTTC. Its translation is CASSPGGPHYGYTF.

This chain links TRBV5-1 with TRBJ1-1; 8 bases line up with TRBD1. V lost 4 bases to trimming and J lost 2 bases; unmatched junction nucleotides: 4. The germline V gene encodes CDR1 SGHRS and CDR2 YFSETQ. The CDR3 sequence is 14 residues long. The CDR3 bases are TGCGCCAGCAGCCGGACAGGGAAAAACACTGAAGCTTTCTTT. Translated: CASSRTGKNTEAFF. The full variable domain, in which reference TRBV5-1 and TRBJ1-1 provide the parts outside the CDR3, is KAGVTQTPRYLIKTRGQQVTLSCSPISGHRSVSWYQQTPGQGLQFLFEYFSETQRNKGNFPGRFSGRQFSNSRSEMNVSTLELGDSALYLCASSRTGKNTEAFFGQGTRLTVV.

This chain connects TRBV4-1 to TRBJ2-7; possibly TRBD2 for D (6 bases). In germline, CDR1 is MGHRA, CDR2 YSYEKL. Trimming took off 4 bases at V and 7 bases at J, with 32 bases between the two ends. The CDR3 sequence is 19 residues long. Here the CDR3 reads CASSPRRELDGTLNYEQYF. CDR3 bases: TGCGCCAGCAGCCCCCGGAGGGAGCTGGACGGGACTTTAAATTATGAGCAGTACTTC.

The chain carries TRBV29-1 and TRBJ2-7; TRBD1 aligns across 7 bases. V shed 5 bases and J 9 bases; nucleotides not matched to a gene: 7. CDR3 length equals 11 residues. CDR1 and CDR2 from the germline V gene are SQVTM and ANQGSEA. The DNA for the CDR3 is TGCAGCGTTCGACAGGGAGTAGGGCAGTACTTC. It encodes CSVRQGVGQYF.

Here the CDR3 reads CASSQEALGRGFANTGELFF. The CDR3 DNA reads as TGCGCCAGCAGCCAAGAAGCTCTAGGCAGGGGGTTTGCGAACACCGGGGAGCTGTTTTTT. V and J are TRBV4-3 and TRBJ2-2, with 7 bases fitting TRBD1. Trimming removed 0 bases from V and 0 bases from J; junction bases left unmatched: 13. The germline V gene encodes CDR1 LGHNA and CDR2 YSLEER. There are 20 residues in the CDR3.

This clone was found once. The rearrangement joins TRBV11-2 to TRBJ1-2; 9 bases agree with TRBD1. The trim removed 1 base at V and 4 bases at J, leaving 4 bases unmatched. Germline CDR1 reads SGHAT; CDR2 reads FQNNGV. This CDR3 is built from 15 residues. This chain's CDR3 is CASSLVLTGGYGYTF. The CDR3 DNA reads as TGTGCCAGCAGCTTAGTCTTGACAGGGGGCTATGGCTACACCTTC.

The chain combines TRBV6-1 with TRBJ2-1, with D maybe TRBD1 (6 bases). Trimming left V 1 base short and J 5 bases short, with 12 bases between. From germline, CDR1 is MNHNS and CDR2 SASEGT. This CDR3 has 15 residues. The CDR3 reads CASSEGRQADNEQFF. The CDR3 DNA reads TGTGCCAGCAGTGAAGGAAGACAGGCGGACAATGAGCAGTTCTTC.

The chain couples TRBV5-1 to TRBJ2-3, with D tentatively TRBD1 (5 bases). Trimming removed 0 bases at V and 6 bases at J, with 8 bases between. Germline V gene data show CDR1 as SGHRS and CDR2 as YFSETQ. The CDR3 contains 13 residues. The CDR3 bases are TGCGCCAGCAGCTTGGCCAGGGCGGATACGCAGTATTTT. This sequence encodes CASSLARADTQYF. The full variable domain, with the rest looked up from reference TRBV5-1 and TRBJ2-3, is KAGVTQTPRYLIKTRGQQVTLSCSPISGHRSVSWYQQTPGQGLQFLFEYFSETQRNKGNFPGRFSGRQFSNSRSEMNVSTLELGDSALYLCASSLARADTQYFGPGTRLTVL.

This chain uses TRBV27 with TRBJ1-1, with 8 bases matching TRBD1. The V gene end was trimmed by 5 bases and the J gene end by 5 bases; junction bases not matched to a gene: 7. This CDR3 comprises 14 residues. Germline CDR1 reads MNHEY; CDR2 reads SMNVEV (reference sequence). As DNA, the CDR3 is TGTGCCAGCAGTGTCAGGGGGCGCCGGACTGAAGCTTTCTTT. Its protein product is CASSVRGRRTEAFF.

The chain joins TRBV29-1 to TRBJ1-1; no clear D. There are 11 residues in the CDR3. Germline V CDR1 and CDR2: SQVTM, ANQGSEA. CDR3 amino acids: CRVLSPTEAFF. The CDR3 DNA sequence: TGCAGGGTTCTTAGCCCGACTGAAGCTTTCTTT.

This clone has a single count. CDR3 DNA sequence: TGTGCCAGCAGCTTAGACGGCTACGAGCAGTACTTC. Its translation is CASSLDGYEQYF. J is TRBJ2-7 and V is TRBV11-3; no clear D. This CDR3 has 12 amino acids. The ends were cut back, 0 bases at V and 3 bases at J, with 3 bases in the middle. CDR1 and CDR2 (germline): SGHNT, YENEEA.

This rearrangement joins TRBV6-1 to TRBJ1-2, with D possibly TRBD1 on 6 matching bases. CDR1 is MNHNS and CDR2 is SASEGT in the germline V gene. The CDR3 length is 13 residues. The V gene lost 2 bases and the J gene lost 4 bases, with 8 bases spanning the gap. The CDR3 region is CASSETGSYGYTF. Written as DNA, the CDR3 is TGTGCCAGCAGTGAAACAGGGAGCTATGGCTACACCTTC.